This TCR beta chain was retrieved from a study of blood T cell repertoires in COVID-19. Study as a whole: The cDNA or gDNA used as material had been derived from T cells, B-cell-depleted T cells, or PBMCs.

Participants came from some 23 US areas, aged roughly 18 to 100 years. Two consecutive negative NP/OP PCR tests, clearance, or resolved symptoms defined Cohort 3 recovery. Trimming took 4 bases from V and 1 from J; bases not matched to a gene: 7. The length of the CDR3 is 15 residues. Germline values: CDR1 SGHRS, CDR2 YFSETQ. This clone was detected only a few times. Measured with immunoSEQ multiplex PCR; TCRdb has only the in-frame clones, and not every one. The profile shows some 170,000 clones, 70% to 85% of them singletons. This rearrangement joins TRBV5-1 to TRBJ1-1; TRBD1 matches 7 bases. The specimen was PBMCs or T cells enriched from blood (not recorded which). The clonotype was recovered from a man over 45 who had recovered from COVID-19. CDR3 DNA sequence: TGCGCCAGCAGCCTAACGACAGGGCAGAACACTGAAGCTTTCTTT. Amino acid sequence: CASSLTTGQNTEAFF.